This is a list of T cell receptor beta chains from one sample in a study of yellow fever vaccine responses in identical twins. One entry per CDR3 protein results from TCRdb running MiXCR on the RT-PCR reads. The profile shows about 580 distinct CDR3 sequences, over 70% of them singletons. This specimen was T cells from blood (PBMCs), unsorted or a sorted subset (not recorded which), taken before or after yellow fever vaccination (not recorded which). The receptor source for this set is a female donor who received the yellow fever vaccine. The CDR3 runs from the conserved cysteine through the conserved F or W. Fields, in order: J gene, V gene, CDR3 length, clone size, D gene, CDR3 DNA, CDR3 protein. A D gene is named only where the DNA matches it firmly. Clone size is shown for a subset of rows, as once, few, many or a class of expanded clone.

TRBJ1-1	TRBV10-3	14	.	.	TGTGCCATCAGTGCCGCCGTCCTAGGCACTGAAGCTTTCTTT	CAISAAVLGTEAFF
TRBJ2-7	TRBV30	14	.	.	TGTGCCTGGAGTGGCCTAGCGTGGGGCGGCGAGCAGTACTTC	CAWSGLAWGGEQYF
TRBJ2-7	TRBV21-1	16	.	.	TGTGCCAGCAGCAAAGCGGCAGCGGTGAGCTCCTACGAGCAGTACTTC	CASSKAAAVSSYEQYF
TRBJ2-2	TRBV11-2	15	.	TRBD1	TGTGCCAGCAGCTCTCGACAGGGGGCCACCGGGGAGCTGTTTTTT	CASSSRQGATGELFF
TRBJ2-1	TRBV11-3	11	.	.	TGTGCCAGCGCCCTCGGGGATGAGCAGTTCTTC	CASALGDEQFF
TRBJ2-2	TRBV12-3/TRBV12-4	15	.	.	TGTGCCAGCAGCCACCCCAGGACGAACACCGGGGAGCTGTTTTTT	CASSHPRTNTGELFF
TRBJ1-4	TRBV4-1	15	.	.	TGCGCCAGCAGCCAGGGGGGCCTCCTTAATGAAAAACTGTTTTTT	CASSQGGLLNEKLFF
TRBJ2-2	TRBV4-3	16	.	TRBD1	TGCGCCAGCAGCCACCGGGACAGCGCGAACACCGGGGAGCTGTTTTTT	CASSHRDSANTGELFF
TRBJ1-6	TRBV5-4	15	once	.	TGTGCCAGCAGCTACGGGACCTACCAGGGGTCACCCCTCCACTTT	CASSYGTYQGSPLHF
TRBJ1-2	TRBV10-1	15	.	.	TGCGCCAGCAGTGAGAGTCAGGGTGTTCCCTATGGCTACACCTTC	CASSESQGVPYGYTF
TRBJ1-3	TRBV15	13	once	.	TGTGCCACCAGCAGAGATCGGGGGAACACCATATATTTT	CATSRDRGNTIYF
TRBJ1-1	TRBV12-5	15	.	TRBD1	TGTGCTAGTGGTTTGGTCCTTTCAGGGGGCTCTGAAGCTTTCTTT	CASGLVLSGGSEAFF
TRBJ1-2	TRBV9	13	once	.	TGTGCCAGCAGCGACGACGGAGAGTATGGCTACACCTTC	CASSDDGEYGYTF
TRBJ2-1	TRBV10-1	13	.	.	TGCGCCAGCCCCCCTAGGAGAGTCAATGAGCAGTTCTTC	CASPPRRVNEQFF
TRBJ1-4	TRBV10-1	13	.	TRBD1	TGCGCCATACACAGGGGAATGGCTGAAAAACTGTTTTTT	CAIHRGMAEKLFF